This T cell receptor (beta chain) was recorded in a study of T cells in Graves' hyperthyroidism and ophthalmopathy. Study background: Sampling of peripheral blood happened at initial diagnosis, prior to any treatment. General observations from the study: Blood also showed most of the thyroid clonotypes that were expanded above 0.001.

About this clonotype: What it binds is unknown.

This CDR3 contains 15 residues. Germline CDR1 LGHNA, CDR2 YSLEER. The trim removed 2 bases at V and 2 bases at J, leaving 1 base unmatched. Amplified TCR beta CDR3 regions came from RNA transcripts. First-round RT-PCR with HTBI primers amplified the TCR CDR3 region. TCRdb redid the calling of the multiplex PCR reads with MiXCR, one entry per CDR3 protein. The data show hundreds of thousands of distinct CDR3 sequences, with 15% to 20% seen just once and less than 4.5% held by the top ten. Uncontrolled infection, other autoimmune disease, pregnancy or lactation led to exclusion. Thyroid ultrasound and orbital computed tomography, with clinical symptoms and serum thyroxine and TRAb, informed diagnoses.

This sequence was found in a woman aged 25 to 39 with Graves' hyperthyroidism. The J gene is TRBJ2-7, the V gene TRBV4-3; TRBD2 agrees at 12 bases. The sample consisted of blood. In DNA form, the CDR3 reads TGCGCCAGCAGCCAATGGACTAGCGGGACCTACGAGCAGTACTTC. This sequence encodes CASSQWTSGTYEQYF.